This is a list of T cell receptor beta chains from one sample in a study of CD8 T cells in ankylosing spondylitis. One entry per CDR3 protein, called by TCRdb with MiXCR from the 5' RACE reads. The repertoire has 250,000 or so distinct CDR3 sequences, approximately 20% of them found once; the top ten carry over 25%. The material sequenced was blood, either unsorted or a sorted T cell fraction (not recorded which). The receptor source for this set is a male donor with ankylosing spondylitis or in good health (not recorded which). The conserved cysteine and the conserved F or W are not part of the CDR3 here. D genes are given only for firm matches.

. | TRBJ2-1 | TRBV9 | ASSVTASPYNEQF
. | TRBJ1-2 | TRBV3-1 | ASSQDRVKGHGYT
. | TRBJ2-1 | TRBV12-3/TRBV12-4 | ASSLAPYRTLNEQF
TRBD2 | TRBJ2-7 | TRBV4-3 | ASSQQEAGGPYEQY
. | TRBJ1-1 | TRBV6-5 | ASSYSQDMNTEAF
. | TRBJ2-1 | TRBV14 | ASSPALGGLLDNEQF
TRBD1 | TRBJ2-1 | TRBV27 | ASSLTGTGSNEQF
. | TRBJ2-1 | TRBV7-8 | ASSLEWGEQF
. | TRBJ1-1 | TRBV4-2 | ASSQDSGRTEAF
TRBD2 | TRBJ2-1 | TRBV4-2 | ASSPAQAGVIFNEQF
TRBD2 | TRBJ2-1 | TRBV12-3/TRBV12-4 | ARRREESYNEQF
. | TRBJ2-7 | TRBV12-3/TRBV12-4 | ASSFGVTYEQY
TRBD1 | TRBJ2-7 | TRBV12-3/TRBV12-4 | ASIAGGPSGEQY
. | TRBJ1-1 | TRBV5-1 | ASSLEGRGREGTEAF
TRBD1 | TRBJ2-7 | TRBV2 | ASMGTERYEQY
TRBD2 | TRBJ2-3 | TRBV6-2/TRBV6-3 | ASSYTSGSISDTQY
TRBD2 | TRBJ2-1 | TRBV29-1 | SVEDLAGTSYNEQF
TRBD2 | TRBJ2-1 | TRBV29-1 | SVEGLADNEQF
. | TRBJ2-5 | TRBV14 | ASSQVGYRGETQY
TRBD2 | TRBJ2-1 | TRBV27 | ATGEGPYNEQF
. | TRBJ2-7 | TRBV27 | ASRNPQGSHEQY
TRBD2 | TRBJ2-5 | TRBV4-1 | ASSPGLAGAAETQY
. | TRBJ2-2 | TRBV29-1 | SVDTPTNTGELF
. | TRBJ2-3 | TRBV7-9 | ASSDDTDTQY
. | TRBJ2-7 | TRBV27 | ASSPSDRPYEQY
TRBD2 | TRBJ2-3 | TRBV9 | ASTTGGVSTDTQY
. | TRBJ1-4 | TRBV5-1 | ASSYDGWTANEKLF
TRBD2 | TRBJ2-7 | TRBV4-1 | ASSRLAGGQWGEQY
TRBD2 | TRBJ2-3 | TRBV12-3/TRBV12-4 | ASGLWGGGSGRAKADTQY
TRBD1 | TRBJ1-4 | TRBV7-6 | ASSLTGATNEKLF
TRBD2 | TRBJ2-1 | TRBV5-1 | ASSLAVASGTDYNEQF
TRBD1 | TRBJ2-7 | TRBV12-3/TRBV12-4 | ASSATGQGFYEQY